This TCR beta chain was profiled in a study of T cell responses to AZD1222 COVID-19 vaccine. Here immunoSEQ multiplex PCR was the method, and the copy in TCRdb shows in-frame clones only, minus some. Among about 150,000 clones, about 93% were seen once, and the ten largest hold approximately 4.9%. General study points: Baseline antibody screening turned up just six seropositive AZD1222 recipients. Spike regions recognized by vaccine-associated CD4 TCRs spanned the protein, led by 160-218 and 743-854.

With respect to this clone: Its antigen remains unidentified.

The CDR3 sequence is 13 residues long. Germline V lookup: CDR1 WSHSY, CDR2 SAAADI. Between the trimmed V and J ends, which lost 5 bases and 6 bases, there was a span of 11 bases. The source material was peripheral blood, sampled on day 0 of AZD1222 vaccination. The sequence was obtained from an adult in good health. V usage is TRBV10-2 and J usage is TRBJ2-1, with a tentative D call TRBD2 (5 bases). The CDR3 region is CASSLDYSNEQFF. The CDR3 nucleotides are TGCGCCAGCAGTCTTGACTATTCCAATGAGCAGTTCTTC.